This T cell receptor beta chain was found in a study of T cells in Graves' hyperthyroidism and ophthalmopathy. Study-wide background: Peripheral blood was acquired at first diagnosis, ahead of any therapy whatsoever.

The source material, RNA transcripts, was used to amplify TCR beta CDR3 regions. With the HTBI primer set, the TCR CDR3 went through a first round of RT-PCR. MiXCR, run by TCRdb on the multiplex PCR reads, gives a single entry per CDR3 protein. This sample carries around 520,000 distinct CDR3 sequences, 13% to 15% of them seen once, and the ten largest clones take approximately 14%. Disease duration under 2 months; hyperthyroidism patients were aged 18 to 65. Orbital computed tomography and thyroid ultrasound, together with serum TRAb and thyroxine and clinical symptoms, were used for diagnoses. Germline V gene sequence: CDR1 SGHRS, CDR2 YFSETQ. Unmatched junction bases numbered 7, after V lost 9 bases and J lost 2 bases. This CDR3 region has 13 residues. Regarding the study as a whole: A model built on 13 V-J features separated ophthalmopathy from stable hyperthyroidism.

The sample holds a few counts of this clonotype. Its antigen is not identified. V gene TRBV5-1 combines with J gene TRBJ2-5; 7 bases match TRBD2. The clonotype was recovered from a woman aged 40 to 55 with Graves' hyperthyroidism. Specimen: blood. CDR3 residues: CANLAEEQETQYF. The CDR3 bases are TGCGCCAACCTAGCGGAAGAGCAAGAGACCCAGTACTTC.